This passage covers 28 T cell receptor beta chains from one sample sequenced in a study of T-cell memory formation after mild COVID-19. TCRdb called the 5' RACE reads again in MiXCR, with one record for every CDR3 protein. The data show more than 250,000 distinct CDR3 sequences, with over 15% seen just once and 22% held by the top ten. Sequences were obtained from PBMCs or a T cell subset sorted from them (not recorded which). These receptors came from a man younger than 30 who had mild COVID-19 (a few samples of this study predate the infection). Cell type and time point are not known.

The J gene is TRBJ2-7, the V gene TRBV20-1, with 7 positions matching TRBD1. CDR1 and CDR2 (germline): DFQATT, SNEGSKA (reference sequence). The CDR3 contains 13 residues. J gave up 6 bases and V 3 bases, and 8 bases lay outside the gene matches. CDR3 in DNA: TGCAGTGCTAGCCCCGGGACAGCAAGCGAGCAGTACGTC. Protein product: CSASPGTASEQYV.

This clonotype was picked up a small number of times. The chain is built from TRBV30 and TRBJ2-7, with D possibly called TRBD1 or TRBD2 (7 bases each). This CDR3 is built from 13 residues. Germline lookup yields CDR1 GTSNPN and CDR2 SVGIG (reference sequence). V lost 4 bases to trimming and J lost 0 bases, with 10 bases between them. The chain's CDR3 is CAWTGGDSYEQYF. CDR3 bases: TGTGCCTGGACAGGGGGGGACTCCTACGAGCAGTACTTC.

V gene TRBV6-2 or TRBV6-3 combines with J gene TRBJ2-1; 7 bases agree with TRBD1. CDR1 is MNHEY, CDR2 SVGEGT, per germline. Trimming cost V 6 bases and J 4 bases; bases outside gene matches: 9. The CDR3 runs to 15 residues. CDR3 in amino acids: CASRGVGRGYNEQFF. CDR3 nucleotide sequence: TGTGCCAGCAGGGGAGTGGGCAGGGGGTACAATGAGCAGTTCTTC.

In its sample, this clonotype was seen a few times. The rearrangement uses TRBV7-8 and TRBJ2-3; the D is unclear. Germline CDR1 is SGHVS and CDR2 is FQNEAQ. The CDR3 is 14 amino acids. V dropped 1 base and J dropped 2 bases, with 7 bases sitting between them. The CDR3 bases are TGTGCCAGCAGCTTAGGACGGATCACAGATACGCAGTATTTT. Its protein is CASSLGRITDTQYF.

This rearrangement joins TRBV11-2 to TRBJ2-7, with 10 bases lining up with TRBD1. This CDR3 spans 13 amino acids. CDR1 and CDR2 from the germline V gene are SGHAT and FQNNGV. After removal of 4 bases from V and 6 bases from J, the junction contained 3 bases not matched to a gene. The CDR3 here is CASSSGQGSEQYV. CDR3 DNA sequence: TGTGCCAGCAGCTCGGGACAGGGGAGCGAGCAGTACGTC.

This rearrangement joins TRBV4-3 to TRBJ2-7; 7 bases fit TRBD2. Germline V gene data show CDR1 as LGHNA and CDR2 as YSLEER. V trimming: 0 bases; J trimming: 6 bases; junction bases outside the gene matches: 5. The CDR3 consists of 14 residues. The CDR3 reads CASSQDWASGEQYV. The DNA of the CDR3 is TGCGCCAGCAGCCAAGATTGGGCTAGCGGCGAGCAGTACGTC.

This clonotype turned up a few times. The chain joins TRBV5-1 to TRBJ2-6, with D uncertain. Germline loops: CDR1 SGHRS, CDR2 YFSETQ. Trimming stripped 4 bases from V and 4 bases from J, with 27 bases between. This CDR3 contains 20 residues. In DNA, the CDR3 is TGCGCCAGCAGCCGTTCGGGTTTCGGCTTTTTCTCCTCGGGGGCCAACGTCCTGACTTTC. Protein: CASSRSGFGFFSSGANVLTF.

V gene TRBV10-3 combines with J gene TRBJ1-5, with TRBD1 as a possible D gene (6 bases). This CDR3 has 12 residues. Germline V gene data show CDR1 as ENHRY and CDR2 as SYGVKD. Deletions cut 8 bases from V and 3 bases from J, with 8 bases between. CDR3 in amino acids: CAIRTDNQPQHF. CDR3 bases: TGTGCCATCCGGACAGACAATCAGCCCCAGCATTTT.

The gene calls are TRBV12-3 or TRBV12-4 and TRBJ1-5; TRBD1 agrees at 10 bases. Losses at the gene ends were 5 bases for V and 6 bases for J; bases not matched to a gene: 10. The CDR3 extends over 16 amino acids. As DNA, the CDR3 is TGTGCCAGCAGTCCCTCCGGGACAGGGGACCTTCAGCCCCAGCATTTT. Protein sequence: CASSPSGTGDLQPQHF.

This clonotype was seen only a few times. CDR3 nucleotides: TGTGCCAGCAGCTCCGCAGGGGGAGGTTGGACAGATACGCAGTATTTT. The encoded protein is CASSSAGGGWTDTQYF. The chain employs TRBV7-2 and TRBJ2-3; D may be TRBD1 (7 bases). Trimming shortened V by 4 bases and J by 3 bases, and 17 bases separated the two germline ends. CDR1 SGHTA and CDR2 FQGNSA come from the germline V gene. This CDR3 is 16 amino acids long.

The chain employs TRBV20-1 and TRBJ2-2, with D perhaps TRBD1 or TRBD2 (5 bases each). V gave up 2 bases and J gave up 1 base, with 11 bases separating them. Germline CDR1 DFQATT, CDR2 SNEGSKA (reference sequence). The CDR3 length is 15 residues. The CDR3 loop reads CSARPPRGNTGELFF. The CDR3 DNA reads as TGCAGTGCTAGACCCCCGAGGGGGAACACCGGGGAGCTGTTTTTT.

This clonotype was detected ten times or more. The genes are TRBV12-3 or TRBV12-4 and TRBJ1-4; 8 positions agree with TRBD1. The length of the CDR3 is 14 residues. Germline trimming cut 6 bases from V and 8 bases from J; bases unmatched to any gene: 8. Here the CDR3 DNA reads TGTGCCAGCAGCCCGACAGGGGTAGTGGAAAAACTGTTTTTT. It encodes CASSPTGVVEKLFF.

This clonotype was counted between two and nine times. The chain carries TRBV4-3 and TRBJ2-3; D call uncertain. The CDR3 loop spans 14 amino acids. The germline V gene has CDR1 LGHNA and CDR2 YSLEER. Trimming shortened V by 0 bases and J by 3 bases, and 7 bases separated the two germline ends. CDR3 protein: CASSQEYSTDTQYF. The CDR3 region has the DNA TGCGCCAGCAGCCAAGAGTACTCGACAGATACGCAGTATTTT.

This clonotype was observed a few times. The J gene is TRBJ1-5, the V gene TRBV18, with a weak D call TRBD1 (6 bases). This CDR3 comprises 15 residues. Germline assignment: CDR1 KGHSH and CDR2 LQKENI. Trimming stripped 2 bases from V and 9 bases from J, with 17 bases between. For the CDR3, the DNA is TGTGCCAGCTCACCAGGACAGCTGGGATATAGGCCCCAGCATTTT. Encoded protein: CASSPGQLGYRPQHF.

This clonotype was picked up a small number of times. The chain carries TRBV4-1 and TRBJ2-5; possible D gene TRBD1, 6 bases. The CDR3 spans 15 residues. The V end lost 0 bases, the J end lost 0 bases, and 8 bases lay between the germline ends. Germline V CDR1 and CDR2: MGHRA, YSYEKL. CDR3 DNA: TGCGCCAGCAGCCAAGAGGGGGCCAACCAAGAGACCCAGTACTTC. Its translation is CASSQEGANQETQYF.

This chain connects TRBV6-6 to TRBJ2-6, with D maybe TRBD1 (5 bases). CDR1 and CDR2 from the germline V gene are MNHNY and SVGAGI (reference sequence). This CDR3 comprises 16 residues. Trimming pared 5 bases from V and 0 bases from J, leaving 11 bases between. CDR3 sequence reads: CASSLRQSSGANVLTF. CDR3 nucleotides: TGTGCCAGCAGTCTGAGACAGAGCTCTGGGGCCAACGTCCTGACTTTC.

A few counts support this clonotype. The V gene is TRBV7-9, the J gene TRBJ2-7, with D perhaps matching TRBD1 (6 bases). Trimming pared 6 bases from V and 1 base from J, leaving 10 bases between. CDR3 size: 13 residues. Germline V lookup: CDR1 SEHNR, CDR2 FQNEAQ (reference sequence). The CDR3 region has the DNA TGTGCCAGCAGTCGACAGGTTTCCTACGAGCAGTACTTC. Translated, it gives CASSRQVSYEQYF.

This clonotype has more than one count but fewer than ten. The chain couples TRBV7-9 to TRBJ2-7; tentatively, D is TRBD1 or TRBD2 (5 bases each). CDR1 SEHNR and CDR2 FQNEAQ come from the germline V gene (reference sequence). The ends were cut back, 4 bases at V and 7 bases at J, with 14 bases in the middle. The CDR3 runs 13 residues. For the CDR3, the DNA is TGTGCCAGCAGCTCGGGACGGTTTCCTGAGCAGTACGTC. Its translation: CASSSGRFPEQYV.

This clonotype was detected only a few times. The DNA for the CDR3 is TGCAGCGCCGTACAGGGGGCGTACACTGAAGCTTTCTTT. This translates into CSAVQGAYTEAFF. This chain uses TRBV29-1 with TRBJ1-1; 9 nucleotides line up with TRBD1. The V gene end was trimmed by 7 bases and the J gene end by 3 bases; junction bases not matched to a gene: 6. Germline V gene lookup returns CDR1 SQVTM and CDR2 ANQGSEA. CDR3 length: 13 amino acids.

The chain uses TRBV12-3 or TRBV12-4 and TRBJ2-3, with D unclear. The CDR3 is made up of 16 amino acids. V was pared by 3 bases and J by 5 bases, with 18 bases between. DNA of the CDR3: TGTGCCAGCAGTTTGGTCTCAAACAGCTATAGAGATACGCAGTATTTT. It translates to CASSLVSNSYRDTQYF.

This clonotype was seen a handful of times. This rearrangement joins TRBV20-1 to TRBJ2-4; TRBD1 matches 7 bases. Looked up from germline, CDR1 is DFQATT and CDR2 is SNEGSKA (reference sequence). The CDR3 contains 14 residues. V lost 4 bases and J lost 4; bases outside the gene matches: 7. CDR3 loop: CSATHPGQKNIQYF. CDR3 sequence (DNA): TGCAGTGCTACCCACCCGGGACAGAAAAACATTCAGTACTTC.

This clonotype was picked up a small number of times. This chain links TRBV5-1 with TRBJ2-1, with 7 bases fitting TRBD1. This CDR3 region has 14 residues. Germline V lookup: CDR1 SGHRS, CDR2 YFSETQ. V was clipped by 2 bases and J by 5 bases; unmatched bases: 4. CDR3 loop: CASSLGDRHNEQFF. The CDR3 region has the DNA TGCGCCAGCAGCTTAGGGGACAGACACAATGAGCAGTTCTTC.

The chain is built from TRBV5-5 and TRBJ1-5, with TRBD1 matching over 9 bases. The V gene end was trimmed by 0 bases and the J gene end by 11 bases; junction bases not matched to a gene: 3. This CDR3 contains 13 residues. CDR1 is SGHKS and CDR2 is YYEKEE in the germline V gene (reference sequence). The CDR3 nucleotides read TGTGCCAGCAGCTTGGCACAGGGGGCATCCCAGCATTTT. This codes for CASSLAQGASQHF.

The chain combines TRBV4-3 with TRBJ2-1; TRBD2 is a possible D gene (6 bases). The CDR3 is 16 amino acids. Trimming removed 0 bases at V and 7 bases at J, with 16 bases between. CDR1 is LGHNA and CDR2 is YSLEER in the germline V gene. The CDR3 DNA reads as TGCGCCAGCAGCCAAGATCCACTAGCTGGGGGTAATGAGCAGTTCTTC. Its translation is CASSQDPLAGGNEQFF.

There are a few counts of this clonotype. This chain joins TRBV5-6 and TRBJ2-4; D is perhaps TRBD1 (6 bases). The CDR3 consists of 14 residues. Trimming removed 4 bases at V and 10 bases at J, with 18 bases between. Germline CDR1 reads SGHDT; CDR2 reads YYEEEE. The CDR3 nucleotides are TGTGCCAGCAGCCAACCCGGTTGGGGGCTGATTCAGTACTTC. Residues: CASSQPGWGLIQYF.

Many counts were recorded for this clonotype. This chain connects TRBV7-2 to TRBJ2-5; D possibly corresponds to TRBD2 (5 bases). From germline, CDR1 is SGHTA and CDR2 FQGNSA. Trimming left V 5 bases short and J 1 base short, with 8 bases between. The CDR3 sequence is 13 residues long. CDR3 nucleotides: TGTGCCAGCAGCCGGGGATCCCAAGAGACCCAGTACTTC. The encoded protein is CASSRGSQETQYF. Drawing the rest from reference TRBV7-2 and TRBJ2-5, the complete variable domain is GAGVSQSPSNKVTEKGKDVELRCDPISGHTALYWYRQSLGQGLEFLIYFQGNSAPDKSGLPSDRFSAERTGGSVSTLTIQRTQQEDSAVYLCASSRGSQETQYFGPGTRLLVL.

This clonotype was seen a few times. The chain carries TRBV7-2 and TRBJ1-1; TRBD1 agrees at 7 bases. V shed 3 bases, J shed 10 bases, and the junction held 14 bases outside the gene matches. Germline V lookup: CDR1 SGHTA, CDR2 FQGNSA. The CDR3 has 15 residues. The CDR3 coding sequence is TGTGCCAGCAGCTTTGACGGACAGGAGCATCCCGGAGCTTTCTTT. This codes for CASSFDGQEHPGAFF. Using reference TRBV7-2 and TRBJ1-1 for the parts outside the CDR3, the full variable domain is GAGVSQSPSNKVTEKGKDVELRCDPISGHTALYWYRQSLGQGLEFLIYFQGNSAPDKSGLPSDRFSAERTGGSVSTLTIQRTQQEDSAVYLCASSFDGQEHPGAFFGQGTRLTVV.

This clonotype was recorded a few times. The gene calls are TRBV20-1 and TRBJ2-7; the match to TRBD1 covers 7 bases. V shed 6 bases and J 2 bases; nucleotides not matched to a gene: 7. This CDR3 has 13 residues. Per the germline V gene, CDR1 is DFQATT and CDR2 is SNEGSKA (reference sequence). The chain's CDR3 is CSAKMDRTYEQYV. DNA of the CDR3: TGCAGTGCCAAGATGGACAGGACCTACGAGCAGTACGTC.